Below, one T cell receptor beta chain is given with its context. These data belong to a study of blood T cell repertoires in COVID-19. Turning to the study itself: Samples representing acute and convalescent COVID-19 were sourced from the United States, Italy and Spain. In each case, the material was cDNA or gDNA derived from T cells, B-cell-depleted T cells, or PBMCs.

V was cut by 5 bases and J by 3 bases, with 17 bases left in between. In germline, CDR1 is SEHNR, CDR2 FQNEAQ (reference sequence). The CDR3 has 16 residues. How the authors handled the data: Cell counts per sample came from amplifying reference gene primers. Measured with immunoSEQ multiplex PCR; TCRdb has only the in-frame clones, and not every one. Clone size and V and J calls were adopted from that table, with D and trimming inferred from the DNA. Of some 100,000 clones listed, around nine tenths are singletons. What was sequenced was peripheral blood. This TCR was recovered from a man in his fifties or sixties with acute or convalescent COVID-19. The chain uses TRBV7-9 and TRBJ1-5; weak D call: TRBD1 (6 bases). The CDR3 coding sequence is TGTGCCAGCAGCCCCCCTGGGGGGGCCTACAATCAGCCCCAGCATTTT. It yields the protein CASSPPGGAYNQPQHF.